These 25 T cell receptor beta chains came from one sample sequenced in a study of cytotoxic CD8 clonotypes in ibrutinib-treated CLL. The repertoire was sequenced with immunoSEQ multiplex PCR; TCRdb's copy has only in-frame clones and lacks some. The table shows fewer than 75,000 clones, with more than 70% occurring only once. This material consisted of PBMCs, taken after 12 months of ibrutinib treatment. The receptor set was obtained from a human donor with chronic lymphocytic leukemia.

This clone was counted once. The V and J genes are TRBV5-1 and TRBJ2-1; 8 bases align to TRBD2. The V segment lost 1 base and the J segment 2 bases; nucleotides outside the gene matches: 8. Germline V gives CDR1 SGHRS, CDR2 YFSETQ. The CDR3 consists of 17 residues. CDR3 region: CASSLTPLAAAYNEQFF. The CDR3 DNA reads TGCGCCAGCAGCTTGACCCCACTAGCGGCGGCCTACAATGAGCAGTTCTTC.

The sample holds a few counts of this clone. The gene calls are TRBV19 and TRBJ1-4; D uncertain. This CDR3 is built from 14 residues. The germline V gene has CDR1 LNHDA and CDR2 SQIVND (reference sequence). Trimming pared 9 bases from V and 0 bases from J, leaving 11 bases between. The CDR3 region has the DNA TGTGCCAGCTCTAAGATCGCAACTAATGAAAAACTGTTTTTT. Translating gives CASSKIATNEKLFF.

This clone has more than one count but fewer than ten. This chain joins TRBV2 and TRBJ1-1, with D possibly matching TRBD1 (5 bases). Germline V gene lookup returns CDR1 SNHLY and CDR2 FYNNEI. The length of the CDR3 is 13 residues. The V and J ends lost 6 bases and 1 base respectively, with 9 bases between them. Here the CDR3 reads CASRGTENTEAFF. CDR3 sequence (DNA): TGTGCCAGCAGGGGGACGGAGAACACTGAAGCTTTCTTT.

The V call is TRBV2, the J call TRBJ2-5; D call uncertain. There are 12 residues in the CDR3. Looked up from germline, CDR1 is SNHLY and CDR2 is FYNNEI. The V end was cut by 11 bases, the J end by 3 bases, with 13 bases between. The CDR3: CAVRRAEETQYF. The CDR3 DNA reads as TGTGCCGTTCGCCGGGCGGAAGAGACCCAGTACTTC.

J is TRBJ2-2 and V is TRBV9; 10 bases agree with TRBD2. The CDR3 contains 18 residues. J gave up 5 bases and V 2 bases, and 12 bases lay outside the gene matches. Per germline, CDR1 SGDLS and CDR2 YYNGEE. CDR3 loop: CASSVAASGSRRTGELFF. As DNA, the CDR3 is TGTGCCAGCAGCGTCGCGGCTAGCGGGAGTCGGAGAACCGGGGAGCTGTTTTTT.

The chain uses TRBV10-2 and TRBJ2-7, with TRBD2 as a possible D gene (6 bases). V lost 8 bases and J lost 4, with 12 bases in between. The CDR3 sequence is 12 residues long. In germline, CDR1 is WSHSY, CDR2 SAAADI. The CDR3 bases are TGCGCCAGCTCCCCTAGCGAATACGAGCAGTACTTC. Residues: CASSPSEYEQYF.

This clone was detected ten times or more. CDR3 DNA: TGTGCCAGCAGGTCAGGGGGGAGCAATCAGCCCCAGCATTTT. Amino acids: CASRSGGSNQPQHF. The chain carries TRBV28 and TRBJ1-5; 7 nucleotides line up with TRBD1. V was clipped by 6 bases and J by 1 base; unmatched bases: 3. The CDR3 has 14 residues. Germline CDR1 and CDR2: MDHEN and SYDVKM. The whole variable domain, remainder taken from reference TRBV28 and TRBJ1-5, is DVKVTQSSRYLVKRTGEKVFLECVQDMDHENMFWYRQDPGLGLRLIYFSYDVKMKEKGDIPEGYSVSREKKERFSLILESASTNQTSMYLCASRSGGSNQPQHFGDGTRLSIL.

The chain couples TRBV2 to TRBJ2-7; TRBD2 matches 9 bases. There are 14 residues in the CDR3. Germline lookup yields CDR1 SNHLY and CDR2 FYNNEI. V was clipped by 7 bases and J by 3 bases; unmatched bases: 7. CDR3 region: CASIGPSGNYEQYF. The CDR3 bases are TGTGCCAGCATAGGGCCTAGCGGGAACTACGAGCAGTACTTC.

The chain combines TRBV7-8 with TRBJ2-7; 10 bases fit TRBD1. Germline V gene sequence: CDR1 SGHVS, CDR2 FQNEAQ. After removal of 0 bases from V and 4 bases from J, the junction contained 6 bases not matched to a gene. This CDR3 comprises 16 residues. The CDR3 sequence is CASSLAGTGVTYEQYF. The CDR3 nucleotides read TGTGCCAGCAGCTTAGCCGGGACAGGGGTTACATACGAGCAGTACTTC. Combining the CDR3 with reference TRBV7-8 and TRBJ2-7 gives the whole variable domain GAGVSQSPRYKVAKRGQDVALRCDPISGHVSLFWYQQALGQGPEFLTYFQNEAQLDKSGLPSDRFFAERPEGSVSTLKIQRTQQEDSAVYLCASSLAGTGVTYEQYFGPGTRLTVT.

This chain connects TRBV6-1 to TRBJ2-5, with D perhaps matching TRBD1 or TRBD2 (5 bases each). V lost 4 bases and J 5 bases, leaving 17 bases between the germline ends. CDR1 MNHNS and CDR2 SASEGT come from the germline V gene. The CDR3 has 15 residues. CDR3 sequence (DNA): TGTGCCAGCAGTGCACTGGCAGGGTGGGGGGAGACCCAGTACTTC. Protein sequence: CASSALAGWGETQYF.

This chain uses TRBV5-6 with TRBJ2-7, with a tentative D call TRBD1 (6 bases). The CDR3 runs to 15 residues. Germline CDR1 reads SGHDT; CDR2 reads YYEEEE. The V end was cut by 0 bases, the J end by 2 bases, with 12 bases between. The CDR3 region has the DNA TGTGCCAGCAGCTTGGGGTGGCAGGGGACCTACGAGCAGTACTTC. Encoded protein: CASSLGWQGTYEQYF.

The chain links TRBV14 to TRBJ2-7, with a tentative D call TRBD1 (5 bases). The CDR3 runs 16 residues. V was clipped by 0 bases and J by 4 bases, with 16 bases between them. Germline V gives CDR1 SGHDN, CDR2 FVKESK. The CDR3: CASSQERYRIGYEQYF. The CDR3 DNA follows: TGTGCCAGCAGCCAAGAGAGGTACAGGATCGGGTACGAGCAGTACTTC.

The chain combines TRBV5-1 with TRBJ2-7; the match to TRBD2 covers 7 bases. Germline V gene data show CDR1 as SGHRS and CDR2 as YFSETQ. V shed 0 bases and J 9 bases; nucleotides not matched to a gene: 12. The CDR3 consists of 15 residues. The CDR3 loop reads CASSLEGSGRGGQYF. CDR3 sequence (DNA): TGCGCCAGCAGCTTGGAAGGTAGCGGGCGTGGGGGGCAGTACTTC.

V is TRBV5-6 and J is TRBJ2-1; D gene uncertain. This CDR3 contains 11 residues. CDR1 is SGHDT, CDR2 YYEEEE, per germline. V shed 0 bases and J shed 8 bases, with 3 bases lying between them. CDR3 sequence: CASSLGYEQFF. CDR3 sequence (DNA): TGTGCCAGCAGCTTGGGGTATGAGCAGTTCTTC.

This clone appeared a single time. The V gene is TRBV9, the J gene TRBJ2-3; 7 bases match TRBD2. CDR1 and CDR2 from the germline V gene are SGDLS and YYNGEE. V shed 4 bases, J shed 5 bases, and the junction held 10 bases outside the gene matches. CDR3 length equals 15 residues. The CDR3 bases are TGTGCCAGCAGCTCGTCGGGGGAGGGAGGAGATACGCAGTATTTT. Translated: CASSSSGEGGDTQYF.

The chain couples TRBV2 to TRBJ1-1; D uncertain. Germline lookup yields CDR1 SNHLY and CDR2 FYNNEI. Trimming removed 7 bases from V and 1 base from J, with 10 bases in between. The CDR3 loop spans 13 amino acids. CDR3 sequence reads: CASKVLANTEAFF. CDR3 bases: TGTGCCAGCAAGGTACTCGCGAACACTGAAGCTTTCTTT.

The chain uses TRBV11-2 and TRBJ2-3; 13 bases align to TRBD2. Germline V lookup: CDR1 SGHAT, CDR2 FQNNGV. This CDR3 spans 17 amino acids. The V segment lost 5 bases and the J segment 2 bases; nucleotides outside the gene matches: 7. CDR3 in DNA: TGTGCCAGCAGCCTCCTGGGACTAGCGGGGACCACAGATACGCAGTATTTT. As protein: CASSLLGLAGTTDTQYF.

The rearrangement links TRBV7-8 to TRBJ1-5; D remains ambiguous. CDR1 SGHVS and CDR2 FQNEAQ come from the germline V gene. Trimming stripped 5 bases from V and 2 bases from J, with 10 bases between. This CDR3 has 14 residues. CDR3 bases: TGTGCCAGCAGCCAAGGACTGCGCAATCAGCCCCAGCATTTT. Translating gives CASSQGLRNQPQHF.

The J gene is TRBJ1-2, the V gene TRBV19; D gene ambiguous. This CDR3 has 12 residues. The V end lost 3 bases, the J end lost 4 bases, and 6 bases lay between the germline ends. CDR1 and CDR2 from the germline V gene are LNHDA and SQIVND (reference sequence). CDR3 amino acids: CASSMYGYGYTF. The CDR3 DNA reads TGTGCCAGTAGTATGTATGGCTATGGCTACACCTTC.

The chain carries TRBV7-2 and TRBJ2-2; D might be TRBD2 (6 bases). The CDR3 has 16 amino acids. The ends were cut back, 1 base at V and 3 bases at J, with 12 bases in the middle. CDR1 and CDR2 (germline): SGHTA, FQGNSA. CDR3 sequence (DNA): TGTGCCAGCAGCTTAGGCCCTAGCGCGCACACCGGGGAGCTGTTTTTT. Protein product: CASSLGPSAHTGELFF.

The chain has TRBV7-2 and TRBJ2-1; the match to TRBD2 covers 7 bases. V dropped 5 bases and J dropped 5; count of bases not matched to a gene: 9. The CDR3 extends over 15 amino acids. CDR1 is SGHTA and CDR2 is FQGNSA in the germline V gene. CDR3 loop: CASSPEGGADNEQFF. DNA of the CDR3: TGTGCCAGCAGCCCCGAGGGAGGGGCGGACAATGAGCAGTTCTTC.

The rearrangement uses TRBV2 and TRBJ2-2, with D tentatively TRBD1 (6 bases). The CDR3 consists of 15 residues. The germline V gene has CDR1 SNHLY and CDR2 FYNNEI. Trimming left V 3 bases short and J 1 base short, with 9 bases between. The CDR3 loop reads CASSDEGVNTGELFF. CDR3 nucleotides: TGTGCCAGCAGTGATGAGGGGGTGAACACCGGGGAGCTGTTTTTT. The full variable domain, in which reference TRBV2 and TRBJ2-2 provide the parts outside the CDR3, is EPEVTQTPSHQVTQMGQEVILRCVPISNHLYFYWYRQILGQKVEFLVSFYNNEISEKSEIFDDQFSVERPDGSNFTLKIRSTKLEDSAMYFCASSDEGVNTGELFFGEGSRLTVL.

This clone was detected only once. The chain uses TRBV11-1 and TRBJ1-1; D remains ambiguous. V gave up 5 bases and J gave up 2 bases, with 12 bases separating them. Germline V gene data show CDR1 as SGHAT and CDR2 as FQDESV (reference sequence). The CDR3 length is 14 residues. The CDR3 bases are TGTGCCAGCAGCAGAGACGGAACAAACACTGAAGCTTTCTTT. It is translated as CASSRDGTNTEAFF.

The chain joins TRBV4-3 to TRBJ2-5; D is ambiguous. The germline V and J ends were trimmed by 4 bases and 5 bases, with 26 bases remaining between them. Germline V CDR1 and CDR2: LGHNA, YSLEER. The CDR3 covers 18 residues. The chain's CDR3 is CASSRGTQRAEMDETQYF. For the CDR3, the DNA is TGCGCCAGCAGCCGAGGAACACAACGGGCCGAAATGGACGAGACCCAGTACTTC.

V and J are TRBV5-1 and TRBJ1-5; TRBD1 matches at 10 bases. There are 13 residues in the CDR3. Germline V gene sequence: CDR1 SGHRS, CDR2 YFSETQ. Trimming removed 7 bases from V and 5 bases from J; junction bases left unmatched: 3. Written as DNA, the CDR3 is TGCGCCAGCGAGGACAGGGGGTATCAGCCCCAGCATTTT. Its protein is CASEDRGYQPQHF.